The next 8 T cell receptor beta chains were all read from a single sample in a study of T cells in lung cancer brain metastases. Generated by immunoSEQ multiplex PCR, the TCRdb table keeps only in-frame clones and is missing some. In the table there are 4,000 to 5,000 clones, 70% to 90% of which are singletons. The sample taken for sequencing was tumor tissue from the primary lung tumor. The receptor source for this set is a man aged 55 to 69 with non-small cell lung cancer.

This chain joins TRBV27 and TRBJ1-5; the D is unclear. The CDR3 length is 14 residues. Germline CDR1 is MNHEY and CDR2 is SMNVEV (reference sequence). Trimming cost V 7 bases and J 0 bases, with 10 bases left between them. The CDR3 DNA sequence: TGTGCCAGCAACCCCGTGGTTAGCAATCAGCCCCAGCATTTT. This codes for CASNPVVSNQPQHF.

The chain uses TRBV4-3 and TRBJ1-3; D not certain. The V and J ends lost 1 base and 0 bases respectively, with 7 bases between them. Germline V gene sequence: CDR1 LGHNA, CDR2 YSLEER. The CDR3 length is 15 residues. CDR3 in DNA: TGCGCCAGCAGCCAAGCCGGGTTCTCTGGAAACACCATATATTTT. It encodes CASSQAGFSGNTIYF.

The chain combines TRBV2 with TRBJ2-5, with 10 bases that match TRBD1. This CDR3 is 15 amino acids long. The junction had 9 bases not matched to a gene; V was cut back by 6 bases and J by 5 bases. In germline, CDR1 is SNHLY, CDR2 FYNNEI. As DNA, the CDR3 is TGTGCCAGCAGGGTTAGACAGGGGGCTCGGGAGACCCAGTACTTC. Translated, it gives CASRVRQGARETQYF.

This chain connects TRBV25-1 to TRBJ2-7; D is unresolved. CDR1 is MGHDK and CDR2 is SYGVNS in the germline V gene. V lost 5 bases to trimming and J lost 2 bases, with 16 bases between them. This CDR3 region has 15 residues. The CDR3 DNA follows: TGTGCCAGCAGTCTCCCTCGACGAAAACCCTACGAGCAGTACTTC. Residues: CASSLPRRKPYEQYF.

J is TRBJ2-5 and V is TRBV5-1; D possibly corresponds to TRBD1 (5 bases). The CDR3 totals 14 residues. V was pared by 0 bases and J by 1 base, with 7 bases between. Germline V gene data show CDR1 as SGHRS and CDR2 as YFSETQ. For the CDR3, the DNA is TGCGCCAGCAGCTTGGCAGGGATCCAAGAGACCCAGTACTTC. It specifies CASSLAGIQETQYF.

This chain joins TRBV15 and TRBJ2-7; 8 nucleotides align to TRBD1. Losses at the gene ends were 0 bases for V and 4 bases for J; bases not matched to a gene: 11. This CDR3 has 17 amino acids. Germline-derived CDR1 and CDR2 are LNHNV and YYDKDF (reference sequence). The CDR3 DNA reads TGTGCCACCAGCAGAGATGGGCCAGGGGGCGGATCGTACGAGCAGTACTTC. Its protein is CATSRDGPGGGSYEQYF.

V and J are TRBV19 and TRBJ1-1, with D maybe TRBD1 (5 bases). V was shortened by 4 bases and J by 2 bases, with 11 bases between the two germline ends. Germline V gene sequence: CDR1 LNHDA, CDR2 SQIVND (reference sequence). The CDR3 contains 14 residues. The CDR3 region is CASSKGQLNTEAFF. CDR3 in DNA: TGTGCCAGTAGTAAGGGGCAGTTAAACACTGAAGCTTTCTTT.

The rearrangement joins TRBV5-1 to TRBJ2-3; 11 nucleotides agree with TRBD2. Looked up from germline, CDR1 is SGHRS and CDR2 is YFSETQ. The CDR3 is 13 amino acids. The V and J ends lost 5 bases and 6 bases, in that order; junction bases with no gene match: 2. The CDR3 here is CASRPSGGDTQYF. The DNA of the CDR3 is TGCGCCAGCAGACCTAGCGGGGGGGATACGCAGTATTTT.